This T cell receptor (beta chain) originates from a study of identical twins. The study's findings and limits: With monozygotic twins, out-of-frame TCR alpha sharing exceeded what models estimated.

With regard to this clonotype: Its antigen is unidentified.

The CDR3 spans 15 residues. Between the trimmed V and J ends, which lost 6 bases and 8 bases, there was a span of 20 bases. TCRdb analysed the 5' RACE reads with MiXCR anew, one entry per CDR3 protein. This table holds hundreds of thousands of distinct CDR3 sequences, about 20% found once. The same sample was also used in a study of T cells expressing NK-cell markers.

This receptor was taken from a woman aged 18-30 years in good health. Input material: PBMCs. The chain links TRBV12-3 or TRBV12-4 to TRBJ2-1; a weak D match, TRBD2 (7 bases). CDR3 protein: CASSLPRGAADEQFF. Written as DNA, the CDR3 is TGTGCCAGCAGCCTACCTCGGGGGGCCGCCGATGAGCAGTTCTTC.